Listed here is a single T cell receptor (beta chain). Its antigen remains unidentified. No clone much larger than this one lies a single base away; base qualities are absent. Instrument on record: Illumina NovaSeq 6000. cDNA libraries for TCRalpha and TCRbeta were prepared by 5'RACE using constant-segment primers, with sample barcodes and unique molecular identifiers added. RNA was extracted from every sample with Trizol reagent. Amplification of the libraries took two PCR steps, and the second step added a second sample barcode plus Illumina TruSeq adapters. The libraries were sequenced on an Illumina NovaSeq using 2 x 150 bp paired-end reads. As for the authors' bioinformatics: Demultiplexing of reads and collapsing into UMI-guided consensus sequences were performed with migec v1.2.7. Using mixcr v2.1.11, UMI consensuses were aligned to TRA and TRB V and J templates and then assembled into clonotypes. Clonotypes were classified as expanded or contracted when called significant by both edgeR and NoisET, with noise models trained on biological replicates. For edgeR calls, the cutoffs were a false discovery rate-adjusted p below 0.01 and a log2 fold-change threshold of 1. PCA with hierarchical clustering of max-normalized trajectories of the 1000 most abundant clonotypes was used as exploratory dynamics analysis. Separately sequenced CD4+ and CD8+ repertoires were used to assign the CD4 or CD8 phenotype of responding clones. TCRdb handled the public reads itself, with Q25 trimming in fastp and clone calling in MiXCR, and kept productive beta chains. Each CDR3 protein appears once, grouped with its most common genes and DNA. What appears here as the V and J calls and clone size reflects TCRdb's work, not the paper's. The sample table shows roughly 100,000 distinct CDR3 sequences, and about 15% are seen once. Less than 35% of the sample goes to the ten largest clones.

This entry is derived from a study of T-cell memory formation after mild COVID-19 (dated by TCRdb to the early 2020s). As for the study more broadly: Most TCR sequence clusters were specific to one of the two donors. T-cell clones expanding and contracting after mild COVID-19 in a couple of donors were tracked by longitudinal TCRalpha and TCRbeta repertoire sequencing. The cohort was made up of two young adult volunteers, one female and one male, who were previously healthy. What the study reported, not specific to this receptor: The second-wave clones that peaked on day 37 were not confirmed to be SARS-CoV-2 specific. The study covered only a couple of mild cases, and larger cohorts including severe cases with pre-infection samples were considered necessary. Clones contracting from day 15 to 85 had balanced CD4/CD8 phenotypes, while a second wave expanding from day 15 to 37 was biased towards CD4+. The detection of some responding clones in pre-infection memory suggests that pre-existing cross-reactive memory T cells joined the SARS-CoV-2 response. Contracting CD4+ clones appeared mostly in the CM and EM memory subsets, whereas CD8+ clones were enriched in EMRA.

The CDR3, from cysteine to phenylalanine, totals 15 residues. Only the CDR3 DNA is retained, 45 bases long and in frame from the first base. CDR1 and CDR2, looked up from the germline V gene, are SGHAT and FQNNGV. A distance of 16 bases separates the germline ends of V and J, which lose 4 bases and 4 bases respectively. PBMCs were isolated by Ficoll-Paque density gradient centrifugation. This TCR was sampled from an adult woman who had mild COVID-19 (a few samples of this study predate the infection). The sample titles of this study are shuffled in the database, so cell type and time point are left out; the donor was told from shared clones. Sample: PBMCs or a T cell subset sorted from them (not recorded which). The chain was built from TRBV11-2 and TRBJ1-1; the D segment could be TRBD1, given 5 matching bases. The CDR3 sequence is CASSYYRGASTEAFF. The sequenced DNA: TGTGCCAGCAGCTACTACAGAGGGGCGAGCACTGAAGCTTTCTTT.